A selection of T cell receptor beta chains follows, all from one sample in a study of untreated major depressive disorder. Here immunoSEQ multiplex PCR was the method, and the copy in TCRdb shows in-frame clones only, minus some. Here the sample spans under 25,000 clones, more than 85% being singletons. Input material: CD4+ T cells from PBMCs. The receptor set was obtained from a woman aged 40 to 50 with major depressive disorder. Both conserved end residues are part of each CDR3. Fields, in order: V gene, J gene, CDR3 protein.

TRBV4-1	TRBJ1-1	CASSQEGLGVGDTEAFF
TRBV29-1	TRBJ1-1	CSVIGQSGGRVTEAFF
TRBV5-4	TRBJ2-3	CASSSPGAGTDTQYF
TRBV9	TRBJ1-1	CASSSHPGLMNTEAFF
TRBV6-1	TRBJ2-1	CASSEALAGTYNEQFF
TRBV2	TRBJ1-1	CASSSTGGTEAFF
TRBV5-1	TRBJ2-3	CASSLDRGDTDTQYF
TRBV5-1	TRBJ1-1	CASSSRTAGGDGAFF
TRBV5-1	TRBJ2-2	CASSFFSRQGNTGELFF
TRBV5-4	TRBJ2-7	CASSNPGTVNSYEQYF
TRBV7-2	TRBJ2-2	CASSPRRDRNTGELFF
TRBV19	TRBJ2-4	CASSIGGRTGNIQYF
TRBV9	TRBJ2-5	CASSRSGRTQETQYF
TRBV19	TRBJ2-3	CASKTGQGGTDTQYF
TRBV19	TRBJ1-5	CASSIGQGRNQPQHF
TRBV6-6	TRBJ1-1	CASSYSPGSGTEAFF
TRBV5-1	TRBJ1-1	CASSPGQGMGTEAFF
TRBV6-4	TRBJ1-1	CASRPTGSAPEAFF
TRBV5-1	TRBJ2-7	CASRYFVRQELNGEQYF
TRBV6-6	TRBJ2-1	CASSSSGTSDKQFF
TRBV7-3	TRBJ2-1	CASSPTTSGGEQFF
TRBV29-1	TRBJ1-1	CSVSRTLADTEAFF
TRBV9	TRBJ2-1	CASSVDVGTGEFF
TRBV4-1	TRBJ1-2	CASSQGPSPGTASYGYTF
TRBV18	TRBJ2-3	CASSPGTAPSTDTQYF
TRBV6-1	TRBJ2-5	CASSDDSETQYF
TRBV18	TRBJ1-1	CASSPKTGGSTEAFF
TRBV5-1	TRBJ1-1	CASSFRDRAYEAFF
TRBV7-2	TRBJ1-5	CASSLAVGQPQHF
TRBV10-3	TRBJ2-5	CAISDRDLTRETQYF
TRBV5-4	TRBJ2-2	CASSLAGTTNTGELFF
TRBV12-2	TRBJ2-5	CASRFRETQYF
TRBV5-1	TRBJ2-7	CASSLNRVYYEQYF
TRBV7-2	TRBJ2-5	CASSKSVRQIRQETQYF
TRBV6-4	TRBJ1-2	CATASNYGYTF
TRBV5-1	TRBJ1-1	CASTGPGGAEAFF
TRBV7-2	TRBJ1-2	CASSGSGQGNYGYTF
TRBV2	TRBJ2-1	CAATGGGRLNEQFF
TRBV5-1	TRBJ1-1	CASSPITTNTEAFF
TRBV25-1	TRBJ1-5	CASSETGSNQPQHF
TRBV12-5	TRBJ1-6	CASGRTGRGSPLHF